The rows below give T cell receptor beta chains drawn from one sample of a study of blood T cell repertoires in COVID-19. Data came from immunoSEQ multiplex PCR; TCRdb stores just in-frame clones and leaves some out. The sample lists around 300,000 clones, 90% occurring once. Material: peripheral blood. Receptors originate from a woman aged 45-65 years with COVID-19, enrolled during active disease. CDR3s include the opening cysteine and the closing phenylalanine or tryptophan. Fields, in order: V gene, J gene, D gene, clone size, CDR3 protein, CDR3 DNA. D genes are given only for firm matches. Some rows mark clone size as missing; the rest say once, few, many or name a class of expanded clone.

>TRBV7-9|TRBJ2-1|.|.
CASSFEGDYNEQFF
TGTGCCAGCAGCTTTGAGGGGGACTACAATGAGCAGTTCTTC
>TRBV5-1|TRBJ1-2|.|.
CASSSDTYGYTF
TGCGCCAGCAGTTCTGACACATATGGCTACACCTTC
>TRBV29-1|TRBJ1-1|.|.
CSVREGLNTEAFF
TGCAGCGTCCGGGAGGGGTTGAACACTGAAGCTTTCTTT
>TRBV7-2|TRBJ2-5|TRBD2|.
CASSSDQTSAPQETQYF
TGTGCCAGCAGCTCGGACCAGACTAGCGCACCCCAAGAGACCCAGTACTTC
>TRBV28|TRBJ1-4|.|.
CASSPQPGRADQNEKLFF
TGTGCCAGCAGTCCACAACCAGGCAGGGCGGACCAAAATGAAAAACTGTTTTTT
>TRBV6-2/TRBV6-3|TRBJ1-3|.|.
CASSLQFRSGNTIYF
TGTGCCAGCAGTCTACAATTCAGGTCCGGAAACACCATATATTTT
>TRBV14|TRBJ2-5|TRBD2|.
CASSQIRLAGPQETQYF
TGTGCCAGCAGCCAAATTCGACTAGCGGGGCCTCAAGAGACCCAGTACTTC
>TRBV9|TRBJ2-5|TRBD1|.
CASSVAGWGQGARETQYF
TGTGCCAGCAGCGTAGCGGGGTGGGGACAGGGGGCTCGGGAGACCCAGTACTTC
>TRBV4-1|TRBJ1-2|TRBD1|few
CASTQNPGTGHGYTF
TGCGCCAGCACTCAAAACCCTGGGACAGGGCATGGCTACACCTTC
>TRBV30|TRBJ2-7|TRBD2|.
CAWNGLAGPYEQYF
TGTGCCTGGAATGGGCTAGCGGGACCCTACGAGCAGTACTTC
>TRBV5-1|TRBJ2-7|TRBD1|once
CASSRGDRGTYEQYF
TGCGCCAGCAGCAGAGGGGACAGGGGAACCTACGAGCAGTACTTC
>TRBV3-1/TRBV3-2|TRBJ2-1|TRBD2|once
CASSQDPFGRAFEQFF
TGTGCCAGCAGCCAAGATCCGTTCGGGAGGGCCTTTGAGCAGTTCTTC
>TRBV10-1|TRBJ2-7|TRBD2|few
CASSESGTSAHEQYF
TGCGCCAGCAGTGAGTCCGGGACTAGTGCCCACGAGCAGTACTTC
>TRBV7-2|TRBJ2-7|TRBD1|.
CASSPTGGVSYEQYF
TGTGCCAGCAGCCCGACAGGGGGTGTCTCCTACGAGCAGTACTTC
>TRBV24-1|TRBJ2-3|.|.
CATSGRSGTTATDTQYF
TGTGCCACCAGTGGTAGGAGCGGGACAACCGCCACAGATACGCAGTATTTT
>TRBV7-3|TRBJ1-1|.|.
CASSLMRAEHTEAFF
TGTGCCAGCAGCTTAATGCGGGCCGAGCACACTGAAGCTTTCTTT
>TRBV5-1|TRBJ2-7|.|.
CASSLVPGPYEQYF
TGCGCCAGCAGCTTGGTACCAGGTCCCTACGAGCAGTACTTC
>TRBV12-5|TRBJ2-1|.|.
CASGSPASDNEQFF
TGTGCTAGTGGTTCCCCAGCTAGCGACAATGAGCAGTTCTTC
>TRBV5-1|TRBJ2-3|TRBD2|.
CASSRGLAGSTDTQYF
TGCGCCAGCAGCCGTGGACTAGCGGGTAGCACAGATACGCAGTATTTT
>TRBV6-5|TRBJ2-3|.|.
CASISGAEGTDTQYF
TGTGCCAGCATATCGGGAGCCGAGGGGACAGATACGCAGTATTTT
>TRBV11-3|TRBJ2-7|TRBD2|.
CASSRDYSYEQYF
TGTGCCAGTTCCCGGGACTACTCCTACGAGCAGTACTTC
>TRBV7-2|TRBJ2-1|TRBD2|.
CASSLGVAGGANEQFF
TGTGCCAGCAGCTTAGGGGTAGCGGGAGGTGCAAATGAGCAGTTCTTC
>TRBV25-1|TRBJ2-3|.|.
CASSEFRYGTDTQYF
TGTGCCAGCAGTGAATTCCGGTACGGCACAGATACGCAGTATTTT
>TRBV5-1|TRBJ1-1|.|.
CASSPQTVLAEAFF
TGCGCCAGCAGCCCCCAGACAGTTCTCGCTGAAGCTTTCTTT
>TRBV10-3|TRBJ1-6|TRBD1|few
CAISTTGGLEPLHF
TGTGCCATCAGCACCACAGGGGGCCTTGAACCCCTCCACTTT
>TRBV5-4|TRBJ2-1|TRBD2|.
CASSLRTSGRRYNEQFF
TGTGCCAGCAGCTTGCGGACTAGCGGGAGACGTTACAATGAGCAGTTCTTC
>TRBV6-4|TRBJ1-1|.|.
CASSVESNTEAFF
TGTGCCAGCAGCGTAGAGTCGAACACTGAAGCTTTCTTT
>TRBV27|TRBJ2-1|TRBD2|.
CASNKGLGGNNEQFF
TGTGCCAGCAATAAAGGACTAGGAGGGAACAATGAGCAGTTCTTC
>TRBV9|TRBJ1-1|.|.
CASSVLAGYQNTEAFF
TGTGCCAGCAGCGTATTGGCAGGATACCAGAACACTGAAGCTTTCTTT
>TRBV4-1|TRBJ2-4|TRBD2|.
CASSAPGGAKNIQYF
TGCGCCAGCAGCGCCCCCGGGGGGGCCAAAAACATTCAGTACTTC
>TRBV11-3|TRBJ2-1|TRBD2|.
CASSLAGGGNEQFF
TGTGCCAGCAGTCTAGCGGGGGGAGGGAATGAGCAGTTCTTC
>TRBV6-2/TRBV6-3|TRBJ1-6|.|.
CASSWGQGGSPLHF
TGTGCCAGCAGCTGGGGCCAAGGCGGTTCACCCCTCCACTTT
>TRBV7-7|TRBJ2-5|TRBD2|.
CASSRRAGGETQYF
TGTGCCAGCAGTCGACGAGCGGGAGGAGAGACCCAGTACTTC
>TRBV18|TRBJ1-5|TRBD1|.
CASSEMAGGRHQPQHF
TGTGCCAGCTCAGAGATGGCAGGGGGTAGGCATCAGCCCCAGCATTTT
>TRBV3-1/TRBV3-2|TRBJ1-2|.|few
CASSQDWGENYGYTF
TGTGCCAGCAGCCAAGATTGGGGGGAAAACTATGGCTACACCTTC
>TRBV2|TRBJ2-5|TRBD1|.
CASNKDRDETQYF
TGTGCCAGCAATAAGGACAGGGACGAGACCCAGTACTTC
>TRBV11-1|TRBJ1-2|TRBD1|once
CASSEGQYYGYTF
TGTGCCAGCAGCGAGGGACAGTACTATGGCTACACCTTC
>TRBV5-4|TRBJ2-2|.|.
CASSSTGRGNTGELFF
TGTGCCAGCAGCTCAACAGGGAGGGGTAACACCGGGGAGCTGTTTTTT
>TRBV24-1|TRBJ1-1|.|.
CATSDTREKTEAFF
TGTGCCACCAGTGATACGCGGGAAAAAACTGAAGCTTTCTTT
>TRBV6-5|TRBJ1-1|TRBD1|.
CAGTRTGELEAFF
TGTGCCGGGACTAGGACAGGGGAGTTGGAAGCTTTCTTT
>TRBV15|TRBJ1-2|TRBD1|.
CATSPPGQGVYGYTF
TGTGCCACCAGCCCGCCGGGACAGGGGGTCTATGGCTACACCTTC
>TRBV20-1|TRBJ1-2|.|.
CSASSGQPYGYTF
TGCAGTGCTAGTAGCGGGCAGCCCTATGGCTACACCTTC
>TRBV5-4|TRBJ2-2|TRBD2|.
CASSSSGTGELFF
TGTGCCAGCAGTTCTAGCGGCACCGGGGAGCTGTTTTTT
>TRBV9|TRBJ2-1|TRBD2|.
CASNRGLAGGPAFF
TGTGCCAGCAATCGGGGTCTAGCGGGAGGGCCCGCGTTCTTC
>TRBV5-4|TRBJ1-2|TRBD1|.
CASSLAGGYGYTF
TGTGCCAGCAGCTTGGCAGGGGGCTATGGCTACACCTTC
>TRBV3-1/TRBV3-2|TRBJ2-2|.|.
CASSQVKGVNTGELFF
TGTGCCAGCAGCCAAGTGAAGGGGGTAAACACCGGGGAGCTGTTTTTT
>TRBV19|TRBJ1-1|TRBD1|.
CASSPTGGVGTEAFF
TGTGCCAGTAGCCCGACAGGGGGCGTTGGCACTGAAGCTTTCTTT
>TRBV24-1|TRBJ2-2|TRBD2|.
CATSALAGVTGELFF
TGTGCCACCAGTGCGCTAGCGGGAGTCACCGGGGAGCTGTTTTTT
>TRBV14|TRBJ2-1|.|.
CASSQERTAYNEQFF
TGTGCCAGCAGCCAAGAACGCACAGCTTACAATGAGCAGTTCTTC
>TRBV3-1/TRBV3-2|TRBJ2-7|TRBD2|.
CASSHRGRGGTYEQYF
TGTGCCAGCAGCCACAGGGGTCGGGGGGGTACCTACGAGCAGTACTTC
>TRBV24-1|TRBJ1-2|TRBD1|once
CATSAPQGDRGGDSYGYTF
TGTGCCACCAGTGCTCCGCAGGGGGACAGGGGTGGGGACTCCTATGGCTACACCTTC
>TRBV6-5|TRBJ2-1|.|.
CAAGQEGNEQFF
TGTGCCGCCGGACAGGAGGGGAATGAGCAGTTCTTC
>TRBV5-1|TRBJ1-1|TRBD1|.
CASSLGQGASAEAFF
TGCGCCAGCAGCCTAGGACAGGGGGCGTCCGCTGAAGCTTTCTTT
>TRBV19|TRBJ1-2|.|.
CASSIDVETNWYGYTF
TGTGCCAGTAGTATCGACGTGGAGACTAATTGGTATGGCTACACCTTC
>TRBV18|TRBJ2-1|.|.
CASSSLDASSYNEQFF
TGTGCCAGCTCATCCCTAGACGCCAGCTCCTACAATGAGCAGTTCTTC
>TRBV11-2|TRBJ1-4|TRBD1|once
CASSRDRQATNEKLFF
TGTGCCAGCAGCCGGGACAGACAGGCAACTAATGAAAAACTGTTTTTT
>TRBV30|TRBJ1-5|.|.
CAWSGQGGPQHF
TGTGCCTGGAGTGGGCAGGGCGGGCCCCAGCATTTT
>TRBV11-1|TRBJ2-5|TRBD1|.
CASSFGDRGYETQYF
TGTGCCAGCAGCTTTGGAGACAGGGGTTACGAGACCCAGTACTTC
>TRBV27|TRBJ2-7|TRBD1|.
CASRRTGREQYF
TGTGCCAGCAGAAGGACAGGGCGGGAGCAGTACTTC